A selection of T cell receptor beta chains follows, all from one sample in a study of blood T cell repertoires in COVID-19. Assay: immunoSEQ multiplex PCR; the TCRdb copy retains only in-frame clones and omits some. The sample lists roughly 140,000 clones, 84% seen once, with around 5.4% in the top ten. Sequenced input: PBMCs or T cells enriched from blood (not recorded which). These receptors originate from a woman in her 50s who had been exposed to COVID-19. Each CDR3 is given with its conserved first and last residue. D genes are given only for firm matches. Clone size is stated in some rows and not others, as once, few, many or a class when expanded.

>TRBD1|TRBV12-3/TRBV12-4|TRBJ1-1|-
CASSRQGTTEAFF
TGTGCCAGCAGCCGACAGGGAACGACTGAAGCTTTCTTT
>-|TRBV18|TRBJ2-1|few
CASSPLSQMDEQFF
TGTGCCAGCTCACCATTGTCACAGATGGATGAGCAGTTCTTC
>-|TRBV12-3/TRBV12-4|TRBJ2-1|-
CASSFSHYNEQFF
TGTGCCAGCAGTTTTAGCCATTACAATGAGCAGTTCTTC
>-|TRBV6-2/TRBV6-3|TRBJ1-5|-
CASSYGEPQHF
TGTGCCAGCAGTTACGGAGAGCCCCAGCATTTT
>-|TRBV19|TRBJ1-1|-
CASRNPGQMNTEAFF
TGTGCCAGTAGAAACCCCGGACAGATGAACACTGAAGCTTTCTTT
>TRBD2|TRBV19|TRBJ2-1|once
CASKSLADNEQFF
TGTGCCAGTAAGTCACTAGCGGACAATGAGCAGTTCTTC
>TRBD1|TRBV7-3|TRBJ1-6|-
CASSPGQVNSPLHF
TGTGCCAGCAGCCCCGGACAGGTTAATTCACCCCTCCACTTT
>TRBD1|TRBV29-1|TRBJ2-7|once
CSVDGTGDPYEQYF
TGCAGCGTTGATGGGACAGGGGATCCCTACGAGCAGTACTTC
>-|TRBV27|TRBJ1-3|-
CASSWDKSGNTIYF
TGTGCCAGCAGCTGGGACAAATCTGGAAACACCATATATTTT
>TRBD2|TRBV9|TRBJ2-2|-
CASSVASGGGYTGELFF
TGTGCCAGCAGCGTAGCCAGCGGGGGCGGTTACACCGGGGAGCTGTTTTTT
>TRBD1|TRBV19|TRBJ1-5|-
CASSIWDRTYQPQHF
TGTGCCAGTAGTATATGGGACAGAACCTATCAGCCCCAGCATTTT
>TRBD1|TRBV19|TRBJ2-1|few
CASSVTGQGMSEQFF
TGTGCCAGTAGTGTCACGGGACAGGGCATGAGTGAGCAGTTCTTC
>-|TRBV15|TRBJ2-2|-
CATSPPRSGELFF
TGTGCCACCAGCCCCCCGAGGTCCGGGGAGCTGTTTTTT
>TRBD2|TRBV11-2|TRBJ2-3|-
CASSMLRDYVADTQYF
TGTGCCAGCAGCATGCTCCGGGACTACGTCGCAGATACGCAGTATTTT
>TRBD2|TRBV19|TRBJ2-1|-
CASSTSGTSGRWFF
TGTGCCAGTAGTACCTCCGGGACTAGCGGGAGGTGGTTCTTC
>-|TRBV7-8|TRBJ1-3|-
CASSLLSMSSGNTIYF
TGTGCCAGCAGCTTACTTAGCATGAGCTCTGGAAACACCATATATTTT
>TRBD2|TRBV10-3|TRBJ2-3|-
CAISERTSGGAGTDTQYF
TGTGCCATCAGTGAGCGGACTAGCGGGGGGGCGGGCACAGATACGCAGTATTTT
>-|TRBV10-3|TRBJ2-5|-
CAISWTFQETQYF
TGTGCCATCAGTTGGACATTCCAAGAGACCCAGTACTTC
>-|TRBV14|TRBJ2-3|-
CASSQDRRVTQYF
TGTGCCAGCAGCCAAGATAGGCGGGTTACGCAGTATTTT
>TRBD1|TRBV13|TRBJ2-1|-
CASSLRTGEYNEQFF
TGTGCCAGCAGCTTAAGAACAGGGGAGTACAATGAGCAGTTCTTC
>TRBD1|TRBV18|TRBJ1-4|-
CASSPITGTVNEKLFF
TGTGCCAGCTCACCAATAACCGGGACAGTTAATGAAAAACTGTTTTTT
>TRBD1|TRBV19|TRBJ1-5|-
CASSRTGGAVQPQHF
TGTGCCAGTAGTAGGACAGGGGGCGCCGTACAGCCCCAGCATTTT
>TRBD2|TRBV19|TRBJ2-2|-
CASSLRRLAGGTGELFF
TGTGCCAGTAGTTTACGACGACTAGCGGGAGGCACCGGGGAGCTGTTTTTT
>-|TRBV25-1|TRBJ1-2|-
CASSLRDRDGYTF
TGTGCCAGCAGTCTGAGGGATCGAGATGGCTACACCTTC
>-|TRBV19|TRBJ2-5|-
CASRAGIGETQYF
TGTGCCAGTAGGGCGGGGATCGGAGAGACCCAGTACTTC
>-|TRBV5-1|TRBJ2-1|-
CASGGLPSYNEQFF
TGCGCCAGCGGGGGACTGCCGTCCTACAATGAGCAGTTCTTC
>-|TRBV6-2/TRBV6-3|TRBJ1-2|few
CASSYSTGMGYTF
TGTGCCAGCAGTTACTCGACAGGAATGGGCTACACCTTC
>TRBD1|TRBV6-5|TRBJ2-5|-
CASSYLGQGGEETQYF
TGTGCCAGCAGTTACTTAGGACAGGGGGGCGAGGAGACCCAGTACTTC
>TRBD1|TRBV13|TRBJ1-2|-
CASSRDRGYYGYTF
TGTGCCAGCAGTCGGGACAGGGGGTACTATGGCTACACCTTC
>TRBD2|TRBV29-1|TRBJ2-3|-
CSARTSGLSTDTQYF
TGCAGCGCGAGGACTAGCGGGTTAAGCACAGATACGCAGTATTTT
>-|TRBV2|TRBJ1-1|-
CASSILRLGVNTEAFF
TGTGCCAGCAGTATACTCCGATTAGGGGTGAACACTGAAGCTTTCTTT
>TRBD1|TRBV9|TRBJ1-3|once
CASQPTGGNTIYF
TGTGCCAGCCAGCCGACAGGGGGAAACACCATATATTTT
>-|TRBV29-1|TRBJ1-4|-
CSVVRYEKLFF
TGCAGCGTTGTCCGGTACGAAAAACTGTTTTTT
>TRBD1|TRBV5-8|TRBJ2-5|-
CASSSTRQGRIETQYF
TGTGCCAGCAGCTCAACCAGACAGGGGAGGATCGAGACCCAGTACTTC
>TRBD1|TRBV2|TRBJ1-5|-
CASSALRTGNQPQHF
TGTGCCAGCAGTGCCCTTAGGACAGGGAATCAGCCCCAGCATTTT
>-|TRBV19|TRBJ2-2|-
CASRDGTRTGELFF
TGTGCCAGTAGGGACGGGACTCGAACCGGGGAGCTGTTTTTT
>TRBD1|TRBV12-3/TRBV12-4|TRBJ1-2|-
CASSFDRAGYTF
TGTGCCAGCAGTTTCGACAGGGCAGGCTACACCTTC
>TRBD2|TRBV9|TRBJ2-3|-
CASSVGPAGHTDTQYF
TGTGCCAGCAGCGTAGGCCCAGCGGGGCACACAGATACGCAGTATTTT
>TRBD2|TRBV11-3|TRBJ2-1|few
CASSLGGPGTSGSPEQFF
TGTGCCAGCAGCTTAGGGGGGCCGGGGACTAGCGGGAGCCCGGAGCAGTTCTTC
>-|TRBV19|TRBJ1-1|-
CASSMRQGLPEAFF
TGTGCCAGTAGTATGAGGCAGGGTTTGCCTGAAGCTTTCTTT
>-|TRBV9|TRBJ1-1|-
CASSPQDTEAFF
TGTGCCAGCAGCCCTCAGGACACTGAAGCTTTCTTT
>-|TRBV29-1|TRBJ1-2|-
CSVDKGGGYGYTF
TGCAGCGTTGATAAGGGGGGGGGCTATGGCTACACCTTC
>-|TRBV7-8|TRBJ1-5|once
CASREGLSQPQHF
TGTGCCAGCAGGGAGGGGTTAAGTCAGCCCCAGCATTTT
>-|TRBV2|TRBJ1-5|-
CASSAASQPQHF
TGTGCCAGCAGTGCCGCAAGCCAGCCCCAGCATTTT
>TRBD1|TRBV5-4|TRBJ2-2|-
CASSGTGVVGTGELFF
TGTGCCAGCAGCGGGACAGGGGTAGTTGGCACCGGGGAGCTGTTTTTT
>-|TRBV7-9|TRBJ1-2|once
CASSFNSYGYTF
TGTGCCAGCAGCTTTAACAGCTATGGCTACACCTTC
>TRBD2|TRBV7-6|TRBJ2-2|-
CASSLGGAGFLTGELFF
TGTGCCAGCAGCTTAGGTGGAGCGGGGTTTCTAACCGGGGAGCTGTTTTTT
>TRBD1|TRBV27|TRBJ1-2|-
CASTTGVNGYTF
TGTGCCAGCACGACAGGGGTTAACGGCTACACCTTC
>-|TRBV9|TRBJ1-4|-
CASSVLGQLNEKLFF
TGTGCCAGCAGCGTCCTAGGACAGCTTAATGAAAAACTGTTTTTT
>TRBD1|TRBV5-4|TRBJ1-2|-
CASSITGGGYGYTF
TGTGCCAGCAGCATTACAGGGGGCGGCTATGGCTACACCTTC
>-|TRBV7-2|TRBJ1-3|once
CASSFLQGTSGNTIYF
TGTGCCAGCAGCTTCTTGCAGGGGACCTCTGGAAACACCATATATTTT
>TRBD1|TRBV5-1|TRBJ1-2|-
CASSLRQGANYGYTF
TGCGCCAGCAGCTTACGGCAGGGGGCTAACTATGGCTACACCTTC
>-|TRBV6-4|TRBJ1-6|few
CASSGSISPNPGNNSPLHF
TGTGCCAGCAGTGGAAGCATCTCACCCAACCCGGGGAATAATTCACCCCTCCACTTT
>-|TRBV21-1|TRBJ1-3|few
CASSTTGKGVQANTIYF
TGTGCCAGCAGCACTACAGGGAAAGGGGTCCAGGCAAACACCATATATTTT